The source of this TCR beta chain is a study of cytotoxic CD8 clonotypes in ibrutinib-treated CLL. The intended depth for sequencing was 1 in 200,000 to 1 in 1 million T cells. Only in-frame clones appear in the TCRdb table, and some are missing; sequencing was by immunoSEQ multiplex PCR. Of roughly 180,000 clones in the sample, about 80% were seen once. About this clone itself: Antigen specificity is unknown.

The CDR3 has 15 amino acids. V lost 1 base to trimming and J lost 4 bases, with 13 bases between them. CDR1 is SEHNR, CDR2 FQNEAQ, per germline (reference sequence). The study's findings and limits: Measured clonality at baseline was greater than in age-matched healthy donors and tracked with circulating CD8+ T-cell counts. Higher clonality was seen at ibrutinib response and a return toward baseline at progression.

The sequence came from a human donor with chronic lymphocytic leukemia. This sequence joins TRBV7-9 and TRBJ2-5, with D possibly matching TRBD2 (5 bases). Sequenced here: PBMCs, sampled after 24 months of ibrutinib treatment. Here the CDR3 DNA reads TGTGCCAGCAGCTTAGGAACGGGGATAGGAGAGACCCAGTACTTC. This codes for CASSLGTGIGETQYF.